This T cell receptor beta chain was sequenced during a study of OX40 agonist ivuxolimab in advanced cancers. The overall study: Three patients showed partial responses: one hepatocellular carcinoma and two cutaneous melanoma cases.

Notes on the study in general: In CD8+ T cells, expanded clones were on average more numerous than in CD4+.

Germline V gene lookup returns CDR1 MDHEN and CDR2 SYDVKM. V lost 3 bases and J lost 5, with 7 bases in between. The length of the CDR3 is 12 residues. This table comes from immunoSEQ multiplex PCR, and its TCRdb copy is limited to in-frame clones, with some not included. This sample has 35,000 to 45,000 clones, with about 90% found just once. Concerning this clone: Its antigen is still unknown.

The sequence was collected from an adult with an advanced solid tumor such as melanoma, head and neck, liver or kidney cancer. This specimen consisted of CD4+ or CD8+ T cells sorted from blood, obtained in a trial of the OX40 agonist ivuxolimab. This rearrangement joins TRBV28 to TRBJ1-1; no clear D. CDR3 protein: CASSLLGTEAFF. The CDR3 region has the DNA TGTGCCAGCAGTTTGCTCGGGACTGAAGCTTTCTTT.